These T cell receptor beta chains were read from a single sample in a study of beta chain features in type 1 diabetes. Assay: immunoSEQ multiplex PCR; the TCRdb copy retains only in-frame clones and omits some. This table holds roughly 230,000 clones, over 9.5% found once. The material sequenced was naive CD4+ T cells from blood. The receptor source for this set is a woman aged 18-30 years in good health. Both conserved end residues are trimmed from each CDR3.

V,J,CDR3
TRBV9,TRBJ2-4,ASSTRGAGEAKNIQY
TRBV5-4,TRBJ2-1,ASSPSASGLAGYNEQF
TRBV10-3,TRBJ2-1,AISPASGGGYNEQF
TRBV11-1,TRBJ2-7,ASSLGTGWSLYEQY
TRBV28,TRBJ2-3,ASSSKRGWGDTQY
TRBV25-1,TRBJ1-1,ASSAGGSTEAF
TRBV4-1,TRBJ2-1,ASSQTPPGRGSNNEQF
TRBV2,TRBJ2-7,ASSEEGYEQY
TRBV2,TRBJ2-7,ASSETGSYEQY
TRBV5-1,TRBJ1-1,ASSWTVGDTEAF
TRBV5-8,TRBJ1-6,ASSAQGAANNSPLH
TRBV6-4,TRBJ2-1,ASSAQREGEQF
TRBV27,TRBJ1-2,ASHRDRPNYGYT
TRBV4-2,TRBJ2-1,ASSPIAGTGLYNEQF
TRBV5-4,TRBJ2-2,ASSRTGSPGELF
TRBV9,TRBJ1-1,ASSVAGTEAF
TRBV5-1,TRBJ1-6,ASSQRQGIMDSPLH
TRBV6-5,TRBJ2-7,ASSDPQGRNEQY
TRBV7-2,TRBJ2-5,ASSLTGGSETQY
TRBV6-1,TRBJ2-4,ASSTRDRDIQY
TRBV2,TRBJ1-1,ASSEGGQGYTEAF
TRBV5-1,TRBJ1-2,ASSLDSYGYT
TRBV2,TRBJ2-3,ASSEEGAIGTDTQY
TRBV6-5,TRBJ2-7,ASSLMGLRVEQY
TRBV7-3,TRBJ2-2,ASSLQLAPGTGELF
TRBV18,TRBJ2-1,ASSPPTSGRIYNEQF
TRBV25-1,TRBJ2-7,ASSESGQGRHEQY
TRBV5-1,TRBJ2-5,ASSLRRGQETQY
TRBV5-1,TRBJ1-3,ASSLEGHSGNTIY
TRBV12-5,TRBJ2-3,ASDPGPRLAGPSTDTQY
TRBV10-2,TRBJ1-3,ASSAVNFRDTIY
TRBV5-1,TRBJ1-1,ASSLEELNTEAF
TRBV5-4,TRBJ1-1,ASSSSRGRSVDTEAF
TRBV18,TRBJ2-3,ASSPDGTSGVRATDTQY
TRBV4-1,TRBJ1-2,ASSQEAGYGYT
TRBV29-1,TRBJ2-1,SVAPTPLAAYNEQF
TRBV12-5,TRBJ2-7,ASAPPQARNEQY
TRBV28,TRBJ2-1,ASSLPDRAYNEQF
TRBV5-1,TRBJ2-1,ASSLAGQGPYNEQF
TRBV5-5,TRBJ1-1,ASSPGSANTEAF
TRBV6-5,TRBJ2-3,ASRARQTVYTQY
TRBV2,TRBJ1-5,ASSDRQGGANQPQH
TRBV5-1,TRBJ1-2,ASSLVGTGVYGYT
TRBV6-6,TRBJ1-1,ASSAGHTEAF
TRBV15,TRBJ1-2,ATSRDRWSENGYT
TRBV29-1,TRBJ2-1,SVGLAGINEQF
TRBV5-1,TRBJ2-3,ASSGRRGSSTDTQY
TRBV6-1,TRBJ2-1,ASSSGGAGNEQF
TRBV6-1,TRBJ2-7,ASSLDRVVSYEQY
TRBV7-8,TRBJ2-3,ASSLRALAGATDTQY
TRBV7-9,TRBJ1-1,ASSLNRDTEAF
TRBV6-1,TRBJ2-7,ASSNDRGQGEQY
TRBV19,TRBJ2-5,ASRGRAETQY
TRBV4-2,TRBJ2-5,ASSAGPLETQY
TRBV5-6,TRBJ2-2,ASSLGLAANTGELF
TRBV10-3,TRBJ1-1,ATAGTGDTEAF
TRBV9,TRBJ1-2,ASSVFDREGYGYT
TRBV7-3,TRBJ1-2,ASSLRAGLGYT
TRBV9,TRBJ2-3,ASSAVLAGGLRATDTQY
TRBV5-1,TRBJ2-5,ASSSILASQETQY